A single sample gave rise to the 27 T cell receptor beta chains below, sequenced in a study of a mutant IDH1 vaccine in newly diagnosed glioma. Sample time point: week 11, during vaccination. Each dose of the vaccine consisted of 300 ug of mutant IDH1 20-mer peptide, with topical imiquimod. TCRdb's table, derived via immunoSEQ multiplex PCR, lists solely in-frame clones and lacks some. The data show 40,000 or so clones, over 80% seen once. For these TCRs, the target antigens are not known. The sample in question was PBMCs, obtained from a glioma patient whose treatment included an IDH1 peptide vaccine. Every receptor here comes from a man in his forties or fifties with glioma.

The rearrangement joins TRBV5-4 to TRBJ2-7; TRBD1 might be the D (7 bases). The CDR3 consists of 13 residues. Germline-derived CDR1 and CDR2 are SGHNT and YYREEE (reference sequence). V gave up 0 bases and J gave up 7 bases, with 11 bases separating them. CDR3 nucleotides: TGTGCCAGCAGCTTGGAGGCAGGGGGGGAGCAGTACTTC. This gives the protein CASSLEAGGEQYF.

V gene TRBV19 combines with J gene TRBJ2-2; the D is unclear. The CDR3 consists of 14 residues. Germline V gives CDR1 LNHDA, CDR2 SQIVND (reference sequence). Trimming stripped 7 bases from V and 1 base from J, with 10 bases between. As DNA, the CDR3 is TGTGCCAGTACCCGGACGTTGAACACCGGGGAGCTGTTTTTT. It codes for CASTRTLNTGELFF.

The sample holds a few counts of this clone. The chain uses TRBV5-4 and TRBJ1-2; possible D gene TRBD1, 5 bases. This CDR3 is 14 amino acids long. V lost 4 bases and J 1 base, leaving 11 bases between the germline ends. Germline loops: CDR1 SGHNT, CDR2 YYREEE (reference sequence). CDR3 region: CASSAIDSNYGYTF. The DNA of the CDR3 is TGTGCCAGCAGCGCCATTGACAGTAACTATGGCTACACCTTC. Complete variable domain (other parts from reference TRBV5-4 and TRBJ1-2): ETGVTQSPTHLIKTRGQQVTLRCSSQSGHNTVSWYQQALGQGPQFIFQYYREEENGRGNFPPRFSGLQFPNYSSELNVNALELDDSALYLCASSAIDSNYGYTFGSGTRLTVV.

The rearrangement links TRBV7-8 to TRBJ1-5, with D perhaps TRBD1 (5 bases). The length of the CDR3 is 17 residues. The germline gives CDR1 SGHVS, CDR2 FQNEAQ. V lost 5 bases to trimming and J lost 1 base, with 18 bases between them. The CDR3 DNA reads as TGTGCCAGCAGCGTAACCGGACGGCAGGGCAGCAATCAGCCCCAGCATTTT. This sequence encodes CASSVTGRQGSNQPQHF.

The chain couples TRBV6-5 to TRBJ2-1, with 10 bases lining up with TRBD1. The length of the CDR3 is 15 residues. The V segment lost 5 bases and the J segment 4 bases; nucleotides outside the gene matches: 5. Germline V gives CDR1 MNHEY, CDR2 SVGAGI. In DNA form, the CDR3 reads TGTGCCAGCAGTCCGGACAGGGGGATGTACAATGAGCAGTTCTTC. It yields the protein CASSPDRGMYNEQFF.

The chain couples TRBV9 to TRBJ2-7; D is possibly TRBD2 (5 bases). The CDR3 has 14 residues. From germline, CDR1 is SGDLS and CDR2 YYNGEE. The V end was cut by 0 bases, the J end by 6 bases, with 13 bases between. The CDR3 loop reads CASSVATRVPEQYF. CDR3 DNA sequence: TGTGCCAGCAGCGTAGCCACTAGGGTCCCCGAGCAGTACTTC.

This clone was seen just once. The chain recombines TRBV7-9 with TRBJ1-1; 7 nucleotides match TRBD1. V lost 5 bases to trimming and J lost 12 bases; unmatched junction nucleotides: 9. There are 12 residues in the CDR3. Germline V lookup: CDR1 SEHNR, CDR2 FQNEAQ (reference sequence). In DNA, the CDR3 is TGTGCCAGCAGCCCAGGGACAGTCTCTCCTTTCTTT. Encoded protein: CASSPGTVSPFF.

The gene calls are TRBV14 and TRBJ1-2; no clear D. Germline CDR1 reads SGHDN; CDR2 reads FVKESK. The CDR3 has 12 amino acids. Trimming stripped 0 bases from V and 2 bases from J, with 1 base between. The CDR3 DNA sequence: TGTGCCAGCAGCCAAGAGAACTATGGCTACACCTTC. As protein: CASSQENYGYTF. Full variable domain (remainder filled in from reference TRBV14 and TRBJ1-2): EAGVTQFPSHSVIEKGQTVTLRCDPISGHDNLYWYRRVMGKEIKFLLHFVKESKQDESGMPNNRFLAERTGGTYSTLKVQPAELEDSGVYFCASSQENYGYTFGSGTRLTVV.

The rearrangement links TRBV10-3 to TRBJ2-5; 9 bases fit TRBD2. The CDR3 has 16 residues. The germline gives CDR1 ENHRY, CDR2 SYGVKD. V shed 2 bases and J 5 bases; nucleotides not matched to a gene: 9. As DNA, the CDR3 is TGTGCCATCAGTGAGGGATTAGCGGGAGACGGGGAGACCCAGTACTTC. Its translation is CAISEGLAGDGETQYF.

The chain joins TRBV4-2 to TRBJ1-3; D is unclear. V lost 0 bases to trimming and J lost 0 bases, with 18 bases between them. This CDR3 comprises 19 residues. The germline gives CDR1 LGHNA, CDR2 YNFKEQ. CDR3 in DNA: TGTGCCAGCAGCCAAGACGCTCGGGCCCTTATATACTCTGGAAACACCATATATTTT. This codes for CASSQDARALIYSGNTIYF.

CDR3 amino acids: CASSELAGGAEQFF. CDR3 DNA: TGTGCCAGCAGTGAGCTAGCGGGAGGGGCTGAGCAGTTCTTC. The chain links TRBV6-4 to TRBJ2-1, with 12 bases fitting TRBD2. V was pared by 3 bases and J by 9 bases, with 3 bases of the junction left unmatched. Per the germline V gene, CDR1 is MRHNA and CDR2 is SNTAGT. This CDR3 comprises 14 residues.

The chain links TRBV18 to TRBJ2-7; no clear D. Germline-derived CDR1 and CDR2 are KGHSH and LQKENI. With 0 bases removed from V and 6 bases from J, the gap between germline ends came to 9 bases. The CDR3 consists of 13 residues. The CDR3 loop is CASSPPAEREQYF. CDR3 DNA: TGTGCCAGCTCACCACCGGCAGAGCGCGAGCAGTACTTC.

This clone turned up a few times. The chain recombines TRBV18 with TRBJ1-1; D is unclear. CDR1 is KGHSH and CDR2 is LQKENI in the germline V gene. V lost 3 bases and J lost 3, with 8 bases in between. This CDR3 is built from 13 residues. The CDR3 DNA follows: TGTGCCAGCTCACCTTCACAAGACACTGAAGCTTTCTTT. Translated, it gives CASSPSQDTEAFF.

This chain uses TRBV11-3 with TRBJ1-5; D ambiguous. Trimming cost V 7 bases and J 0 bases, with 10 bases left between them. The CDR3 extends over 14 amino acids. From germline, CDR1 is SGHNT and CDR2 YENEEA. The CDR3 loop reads CASTPWRSNQPQHF. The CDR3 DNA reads TGTGCCAGCACCCCCTGGCGTAGCAATCAGCCCCAGCATTTT. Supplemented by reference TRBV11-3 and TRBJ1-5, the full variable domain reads EAGVVQSPRYKIIEKKQPVAFWCNPISGHNTLYWYLQNLGQGPELLIRYENEEAVDDSQLPKDRFSAERLKGVDSTLKIQPAELGDSAVYLCASTPWRSNQPQHFGDGTRLSIL.

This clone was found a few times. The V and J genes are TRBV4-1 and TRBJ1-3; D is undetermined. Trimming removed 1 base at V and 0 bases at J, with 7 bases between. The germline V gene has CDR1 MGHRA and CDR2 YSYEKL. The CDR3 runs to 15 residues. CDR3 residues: CASSQGASSGNTIYF. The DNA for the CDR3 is TGCGCCAGCAGCCAAGGTGCTAGCTCTGGAAACACCATATATTTT.

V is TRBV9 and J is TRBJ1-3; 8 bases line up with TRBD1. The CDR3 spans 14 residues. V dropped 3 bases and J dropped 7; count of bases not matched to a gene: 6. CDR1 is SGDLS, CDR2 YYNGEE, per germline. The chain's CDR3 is CASSGTGKGNTIYF. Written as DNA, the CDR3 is TGTGCCAGCAGCGGGACAGGGAAAGGCAACACCATATATTTT. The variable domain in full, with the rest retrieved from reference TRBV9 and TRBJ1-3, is DSGVTQTPKHLITATGQRVTLRCSPRSGDLSVYWYQQSLDQGLQFLIQYYNGEERAKGNILERFSAQQFPDLHSELNLSSLELGDSALYFCASSGTGKGNTIYFGEGSWLTVV.

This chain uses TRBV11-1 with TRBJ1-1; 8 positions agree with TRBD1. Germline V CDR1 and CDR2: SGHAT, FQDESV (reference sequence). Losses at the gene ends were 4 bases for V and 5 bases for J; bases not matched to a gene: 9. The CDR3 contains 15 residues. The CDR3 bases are TGTGCCAGCAGCTCAAGACAGGGGCGGACTACTGAAGCTTTCTTT. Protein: CASSSRQGRTTEAFF.

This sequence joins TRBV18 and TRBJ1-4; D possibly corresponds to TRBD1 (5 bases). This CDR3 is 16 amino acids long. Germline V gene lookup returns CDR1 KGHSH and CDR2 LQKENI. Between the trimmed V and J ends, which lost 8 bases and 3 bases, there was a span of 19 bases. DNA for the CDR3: TGTGCCAGCGCAAATAACCCCAGGGCGGCTAATGAAAAACTGTTTTTT. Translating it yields CASANNPRAANEKLFF.

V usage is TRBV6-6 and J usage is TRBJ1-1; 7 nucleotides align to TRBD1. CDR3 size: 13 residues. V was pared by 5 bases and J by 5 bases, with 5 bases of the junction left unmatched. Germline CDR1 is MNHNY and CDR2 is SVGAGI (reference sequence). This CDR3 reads CASSAPGGTEAFF. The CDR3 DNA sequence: TGTGCCAGCAGTGCCCCAGGGGGAACTGAAGCTTTCTTT.

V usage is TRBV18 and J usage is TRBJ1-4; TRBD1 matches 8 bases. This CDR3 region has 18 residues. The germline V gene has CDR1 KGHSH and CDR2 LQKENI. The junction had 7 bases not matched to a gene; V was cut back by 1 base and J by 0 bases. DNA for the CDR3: TGTGCCAGCTCACCACTCTTCGGGACAGGAGCAACTAATGAAAAACTGTTTTTT. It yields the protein CASSPLFGTGATNEKLFF.

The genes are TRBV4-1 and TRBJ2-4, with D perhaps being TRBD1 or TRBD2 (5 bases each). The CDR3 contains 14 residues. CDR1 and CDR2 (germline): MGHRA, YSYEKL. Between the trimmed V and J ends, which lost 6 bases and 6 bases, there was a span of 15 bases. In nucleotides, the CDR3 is TGCGCCAGCAGAAGCCCGGGACGAGGAAACATTCAGTACTTC. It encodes CASRSPGRGNIQYF.

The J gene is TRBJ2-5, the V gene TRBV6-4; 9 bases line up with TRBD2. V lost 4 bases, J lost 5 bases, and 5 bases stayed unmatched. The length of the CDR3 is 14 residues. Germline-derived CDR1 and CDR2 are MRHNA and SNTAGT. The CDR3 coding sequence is TGTGCCAGCAGTGTTAGCGGGAGTAGTGAGACCCAGTACTTC. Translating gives CASSVSGSSETQYF.

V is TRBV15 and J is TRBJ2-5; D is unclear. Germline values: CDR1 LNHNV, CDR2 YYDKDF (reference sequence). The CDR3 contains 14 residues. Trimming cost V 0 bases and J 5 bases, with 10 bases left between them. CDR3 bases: TGTGCCACCAGCAGAGATGTGGGTTTGGAGACCCAGTACTTC. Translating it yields CATSRDVGLETQYF. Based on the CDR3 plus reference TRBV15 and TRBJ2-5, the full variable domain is DAMVIQNPRYQVTQFGKPVTLSCSQTLNHNVMYWYQQKSSQAPKLLFHYYDKDFNNEADTPDNFQSRRPNTSFCFLDIRSPGLGDTAMYLCATSRDVGLETQYFGPGTRLLVL.

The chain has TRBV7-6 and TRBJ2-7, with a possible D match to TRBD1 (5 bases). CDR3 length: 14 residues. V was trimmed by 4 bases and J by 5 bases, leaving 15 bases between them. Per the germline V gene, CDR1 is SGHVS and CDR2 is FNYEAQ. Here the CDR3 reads CASSYVSGNNEQYF. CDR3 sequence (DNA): TGTGCCAGCAGCTATGTCTCAGGGAACAACGAGCAGTACTTC.

The CDR3 loop reads CASSVAPGQGQFF. The CDR3 nucleotides are TGTGCCAGCAGCGTAGCTCCCGGCCAGGGGCAGTTCTTC. The chain combines TRBV9 with TRBJ2-1; tentatively, D is TRBD1 (5 bases). V dropped 0 bases and J dropped 12 bases, with 13 bases sitting between them. The V gene's germline CDR1 is SGDLS and CDR2 YYNGEE. CDR3 length: 13 amino acids.

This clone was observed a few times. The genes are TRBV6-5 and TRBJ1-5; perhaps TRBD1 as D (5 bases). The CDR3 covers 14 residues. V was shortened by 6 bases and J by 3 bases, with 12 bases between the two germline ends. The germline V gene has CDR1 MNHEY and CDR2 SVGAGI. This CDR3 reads CASSTDRFNQPQHF. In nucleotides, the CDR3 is TGTGCCAGCAGCACAGACAGATTCAATCAGCCCCAGCATTTT.

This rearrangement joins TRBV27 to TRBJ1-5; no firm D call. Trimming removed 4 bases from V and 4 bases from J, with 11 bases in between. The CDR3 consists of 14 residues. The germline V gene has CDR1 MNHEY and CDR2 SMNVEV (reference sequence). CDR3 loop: CASSSWEGNQPQHF. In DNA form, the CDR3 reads TGTGCCAGCAGTTCCTGGGAGGGAAATCAGCCCCAGCATTTT.